The clone carrying this T cell receptor (beta chain) was recorded a few times. Assay: immunoSEQ multiplex PCR; the TCRdb copy retains only in-frame clones and omits some. The sample shows over 250,000 clones, 80% to 90% of them seen only once. This sample was included in a study of blood T cell repertoires in COVID-19. For the study at large: The United States, Italy and Spain supplied acute and convalescent COVID-19 samples. Nucleic acid was either cDNA or gDNA, and it came from T cells, B-cell-depleted T cells, or PBMCs.

CDR3 length equals 13 residues. CDR1 and CDR2 (germline): SGHTA, FQGTGA. The V and J ends lost 5 bases and 10 bases respectively, with 15 bases between them. The sample comprised peripheral blood. The chain links TRBV7-3 to TRBJ2-1; TRBD2 is a possible D gene (6 bases). This TCR was sampled from an older woman with acute or convalescent COVID-19. CDR3 region: CASSPTIGGEQFF. The DNA of the CDR3 is TGTGCCAGCAGCCCCACTATCGGGGGAGAGCAGTTCTTC.